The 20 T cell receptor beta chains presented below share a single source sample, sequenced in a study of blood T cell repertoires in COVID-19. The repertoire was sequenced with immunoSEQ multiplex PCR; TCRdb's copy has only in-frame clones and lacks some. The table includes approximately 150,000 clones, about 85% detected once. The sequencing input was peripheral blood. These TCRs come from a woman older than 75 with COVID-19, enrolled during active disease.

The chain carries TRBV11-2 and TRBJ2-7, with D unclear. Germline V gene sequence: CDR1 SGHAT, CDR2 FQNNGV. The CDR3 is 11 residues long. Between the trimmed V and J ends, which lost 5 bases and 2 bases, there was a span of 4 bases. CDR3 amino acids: CASSLTYEQYF. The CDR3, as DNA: TGTGCCAGCAGCCTAACCTACGAGCAGTACTTC.

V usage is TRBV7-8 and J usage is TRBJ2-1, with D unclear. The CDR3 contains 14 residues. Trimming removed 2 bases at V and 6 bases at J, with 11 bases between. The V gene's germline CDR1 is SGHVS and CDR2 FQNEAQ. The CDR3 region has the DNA TGTGCCAGCAGCTTACCTACCTCTACCAATGAGCAGTTCTTC. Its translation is CASSLPTSTNEQFF.

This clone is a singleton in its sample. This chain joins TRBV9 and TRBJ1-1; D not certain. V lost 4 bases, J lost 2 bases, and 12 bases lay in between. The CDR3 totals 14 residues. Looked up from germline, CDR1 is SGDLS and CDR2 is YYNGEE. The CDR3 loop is CASSPQVSNTEAFF. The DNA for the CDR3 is TGTGCCAGCAGCCCCCAGGTCAGTAACACTGAAGCTTTCTTT.

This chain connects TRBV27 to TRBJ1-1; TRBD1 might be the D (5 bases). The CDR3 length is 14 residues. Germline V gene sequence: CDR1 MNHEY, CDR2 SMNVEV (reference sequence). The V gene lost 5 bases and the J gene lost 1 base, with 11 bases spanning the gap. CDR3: CASSRDSKNTEAFF. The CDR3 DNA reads TGTGCCAGCAGTCGTGACAGTAAGAACACTGAAGCTTTCTTT.

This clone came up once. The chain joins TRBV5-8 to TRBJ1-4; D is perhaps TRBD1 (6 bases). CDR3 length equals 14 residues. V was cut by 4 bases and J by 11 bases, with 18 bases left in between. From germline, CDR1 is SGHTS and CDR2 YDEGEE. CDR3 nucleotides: TGTGCCAGCAGCGGGGGCGATTTCGGTGGGAAACTGTTTTTT. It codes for CASSGGDFGGKLFF. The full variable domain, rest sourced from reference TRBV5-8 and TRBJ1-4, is EAGVTQSPTHLIKTRGQQATLRCSPISGHTSVYWYQQALGLGLQFLLWYDEGEERNRGNFPPRFSGRQFPNYSSELNVNALELEDSALYLCASSGGDFGGKLFFGSGTQLSVL.

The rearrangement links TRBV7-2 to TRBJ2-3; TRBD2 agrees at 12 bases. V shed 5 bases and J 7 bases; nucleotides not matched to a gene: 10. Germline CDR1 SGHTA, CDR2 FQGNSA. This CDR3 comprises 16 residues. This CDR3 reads CASSPPSSGGANTQYF. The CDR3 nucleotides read TGTGCCAGCAGCCCCCCCTCTAGCGGGGGGGCGAATACGCAGTATTTT.

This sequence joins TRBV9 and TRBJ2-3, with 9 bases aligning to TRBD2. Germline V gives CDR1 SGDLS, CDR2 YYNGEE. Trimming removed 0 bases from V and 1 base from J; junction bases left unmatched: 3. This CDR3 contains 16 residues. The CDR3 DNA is TGTGCCAGCAGCGTAGGCCCTAGCGGGGGCACAGATACGCAGTATTTT. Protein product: CASSVGPSGGTDTQYF.

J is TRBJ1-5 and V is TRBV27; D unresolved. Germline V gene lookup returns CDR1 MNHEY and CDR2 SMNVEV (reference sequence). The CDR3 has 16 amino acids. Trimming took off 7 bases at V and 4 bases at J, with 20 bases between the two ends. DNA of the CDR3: TGTGCCAGCAAAGTTTCCCATAGTGGAGGAAATCAGCCCCAGCATTTT. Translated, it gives CASKVSHSGGNQPQHF.

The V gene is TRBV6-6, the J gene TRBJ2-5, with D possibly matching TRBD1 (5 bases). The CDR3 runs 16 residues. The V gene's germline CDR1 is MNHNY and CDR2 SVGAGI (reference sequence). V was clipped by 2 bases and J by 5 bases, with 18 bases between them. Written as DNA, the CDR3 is TGTGCCAGCAGTTACCCGCCCCAGGGTGAGAAGGAGACCCAGTACTTC. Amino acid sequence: CASSYPPQGEKETQYF.

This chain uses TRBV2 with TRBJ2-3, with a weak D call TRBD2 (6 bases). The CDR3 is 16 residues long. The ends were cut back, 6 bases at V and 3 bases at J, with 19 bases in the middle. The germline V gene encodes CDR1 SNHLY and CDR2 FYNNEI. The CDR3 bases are TGTGCCAGCAGCCCTTCCTGGGCGGGGAGAACAGATACGCAGTATTTT. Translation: CASSPSWAGRTDTQYF.

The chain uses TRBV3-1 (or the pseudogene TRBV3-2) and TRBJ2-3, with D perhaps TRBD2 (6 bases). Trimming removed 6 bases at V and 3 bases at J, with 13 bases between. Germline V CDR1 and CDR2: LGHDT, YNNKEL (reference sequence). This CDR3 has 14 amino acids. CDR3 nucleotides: TGTGCCAGCAGTCGGGGGAGTGGAACAGATACGCAGTATTTT. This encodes CASSRGSGTDTQYF.

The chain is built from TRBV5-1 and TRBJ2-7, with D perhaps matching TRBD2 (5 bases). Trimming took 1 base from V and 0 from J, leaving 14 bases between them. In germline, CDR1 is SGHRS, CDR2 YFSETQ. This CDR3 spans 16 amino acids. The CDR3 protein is CASSLYGRGGSYEQYF. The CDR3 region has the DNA TGCGCCAGCAGCTTGTATGGGCGTGGAGGCTCCTACGAGCAGTACTTC.

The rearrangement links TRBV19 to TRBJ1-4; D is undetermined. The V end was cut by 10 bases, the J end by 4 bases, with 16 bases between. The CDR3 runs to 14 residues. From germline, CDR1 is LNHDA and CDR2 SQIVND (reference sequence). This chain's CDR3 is CATLGAENNEKLFF. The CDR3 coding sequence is TGTGCCACCCTCGGTGCGGAGAATAATGAAAAACTGTTTTTT. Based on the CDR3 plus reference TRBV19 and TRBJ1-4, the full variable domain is DGGITQSPKYLFRKEGQNVTLSCEQNLNHDAMYWYRQDPGQGLRLIYYSQIVNDFQKGDIAEGYSVSREKKESFPLTVTSAQKNPTAFYLCATLGAENNEKLFFGSGTQLSVL.

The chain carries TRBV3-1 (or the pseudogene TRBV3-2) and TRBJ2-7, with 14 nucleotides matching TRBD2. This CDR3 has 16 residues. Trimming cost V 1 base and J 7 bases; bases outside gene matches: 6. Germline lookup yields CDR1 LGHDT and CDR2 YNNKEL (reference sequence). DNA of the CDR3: TGTGCCAGCAGCCAAGCCGGGACTAGCGGGAGTAAGGAGCAGTACTTC. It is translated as CASSQAGTSGSKEQYF.

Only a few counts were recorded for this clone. The CDR3 coding sequence is TGTGCCAGCAGTCGGGGGAGGGGCCAGTACCAAGAGACCCAGTACTTC. Translation gives CASSRGRGQYQETQYF. The genes are TRBV5-5 and TRBJ2-5; 7 nucleotides line up with TRBD2. Per germline, CDR1 SGHKS and CDR2 YYEKEE (reference sequence). The CDR3 contains 16 residues. Trimming removed 5 bases from V and 0 bases from J; junction bases left unmatched: 10.

The CDR3 loop is CASSSRGYTNTEAFF. The CDR3 DNA sequence: TGTGCCAGCAGCTCCAGGGGGTACACGAACACTGAAGCTTTCTTT. The chain couples TRBV7-2 to TRBJ1-1, with 7 nucleotides matching TRBD1. The CDR3 is 15 amino acids. The germline CDR1 and CDR2 sequences are SGHTA and FQGNSA. With 4 bases clipped from V and 1 base from J, the junction kept 6 bases outside the gene matches.

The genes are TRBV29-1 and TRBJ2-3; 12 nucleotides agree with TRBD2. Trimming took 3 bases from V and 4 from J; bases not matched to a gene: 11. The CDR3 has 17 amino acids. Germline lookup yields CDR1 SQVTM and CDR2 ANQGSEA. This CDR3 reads CSVDFGGTSGSPDTQYF. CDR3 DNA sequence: TGCAGCGTTGATTTCGGGGGGACTAGCGGGTCCCCAGATACGCAGTATTTT.

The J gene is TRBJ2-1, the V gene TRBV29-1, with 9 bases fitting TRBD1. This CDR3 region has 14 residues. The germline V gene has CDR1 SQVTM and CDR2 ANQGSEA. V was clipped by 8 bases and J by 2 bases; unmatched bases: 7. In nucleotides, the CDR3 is TGCAGCTCCAGGGGGACAGGGACCTACAATGAGCAGTTCTTC. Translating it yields CSSRGTGTYNEQFF.

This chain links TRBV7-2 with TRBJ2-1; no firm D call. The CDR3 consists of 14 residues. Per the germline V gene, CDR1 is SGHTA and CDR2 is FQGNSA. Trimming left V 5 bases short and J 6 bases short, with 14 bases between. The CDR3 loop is CASSPRSTSNEQFF. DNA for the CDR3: TGTGCCAGCAGCCCCCGATCAACCAGCAATGAGCAGTTCTTC. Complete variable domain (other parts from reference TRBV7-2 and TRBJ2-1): GAGVSQSPSNKVTEKGKDVELRCDPISGHTALYWYRQSLGQGLEFLIYFQGNSAPDKSGLPSDRFSAERTGGSVSTLTIQRTQQEDSAVYLCASSPRSTSNEQFFGPGTRLTVL.

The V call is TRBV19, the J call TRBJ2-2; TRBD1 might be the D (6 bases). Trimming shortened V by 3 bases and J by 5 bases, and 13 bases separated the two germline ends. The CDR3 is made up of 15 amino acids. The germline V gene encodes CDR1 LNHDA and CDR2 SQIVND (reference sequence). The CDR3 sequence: CASSIDRRRTGELFF. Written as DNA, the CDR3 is TGTGCCAGTAGTATTGACAGGAGACGTACCGGGGAGCTGTTTTTT.